This is a list of T cell receptor beta chains from one sample in a study of T cell changes during pregnancy in multiple sclerosis. The method was immunoSEQ multiplex PCR; TCRdb's version includes in-frame clones alone and lacks a portion of them. Of tens of thousands of clones listed, over 80% are singletons. The specimen was CD8+ T cells from peripheral blood mononuclear cells, collected in the third trimester of pregnancy. Receptor source: a female donor with multiple sclerosis, enrolled in a pregnancy study. Both conserved end residues are part of each CDR3. D genes are given only for firm matches. Where a row states a size, it is once, few, many or the class of an expanded clone; other rows omit it.

clone_size	v_call	j_call	cdr3_length	d_call	cdr3_aa	cdr3_nt
NA	TRBV10-1	TRBJ2-1	16	TRBD1	CASSDRDRGRYNEQFF	TGCGCCAGCAGTGACCGGGACAGGGGAAGGTACAATGAGCAGTTCTTC
NA	TRBV7-2	TRBJ2-1	12	NA	CASSSHYNEQFF	TGTGCCAGCAGCTCCCATTACAATGAGCAGTTCTTC
once	TRBV28	TRBJ2-1	14	TRBD2	CASRVAGNYNEQFF	TGTGCCAGCAGGGTAGCGGGAAACTACAATGAGCAGTTCTTC
NA	TRBV27	TRBJ2-7	11	NA	CASRSSYEQYF	TGTGCCAGCAGGAGCTCCTACGAGCAGTACTTC
NA	TRBV15	TRBJ2-4	15	NA	CATSRADGVKNIQYF	TGTGCCACCAGCAGAGCAGACGGGGTCAAAAACATTCAGTACTTC
NA	TRBV11-2	TRBJ2-1	15	TRBD2	CASRQLAGGYNEQFF	TGTGCCAGCAGGCAACTAGCGGGAGGATACAATGAGCAGTTCTTC
few	TRBV5-1	TRBJ2-1	16	TRBD2	CASSGEGLVLYNEQFF	TGCGCCAGCAGCGGGGAAGGACTAGTCTTATACAATGAGCAGTTCTTC
NA	TRBV7-9	TRBJ2-7	15	NA	CASSLTGGESYEQYF	TGTGCCAGCAGCTTAACGGGGGGCGAATCCTACGAGCAGTACTTC
NA	TRBV7-6	TRBJ2-7	14	NA	CASSSRGFSYEQYF	TGTGCCAGCAGCTCCCGGGGATTCTCCTACGAGCAGTACTTC
once	TRBV15	TRBJ2-2	16	NA	CATLEGRGAYTGELFF	TGTGCCACCCTAGAAGGCCGGGGGGCGTACACCGGGGAGCTGTTTTTT
NA	TRBV6-6	TRBJ1-6	15	TRBD1	CASSYSGQGNSPLHF	TGTGCCAGCAGTTACTCAGGACAGGGGAATTCACCCCTCCACTTT
NA	TRBV2	TRBJ2-5	13	TRBD2	CASKVAGRETQYF	TGTGCCAGCAAGGTAGCGGGAAGGGAGACCCAGTACTTC
once	TRBV7-3	TRBJ2-3	15	TRBD2	CASSFYGTSGDTQYF	TGTGCCAGCAGCTTTTACGGGACTAGCGGAGATACGCAGTATTTT
NA	TRBV14	TRBJ2-1	13	NA	CASSQDINLVQFF	TGTGCCAGCAGCCAAGATATTAATCTAGTACAGTTCTTC
NA	TRBV11-2	TRBJ2-2	16	TRBD1	CASSPRQGGGTGELFF	TGTGCCAGCAGCCCCCGACAGGGGGGTGGCACCGGGGAGCTGTTTTTT
NA	TRBV19	TRBJ1-1	14	TRBD1	CASRPDRANTEAFF	TGTGCCAGTAGACCTGACAGGGCGAACACTGAAGCTTTCTTT
NA	TRBV6-6	TRBJ2-3	16	TRBD2	CASSYSGTISTDTQYF	TGTGCCAGCAGTTACTCTGGGACTATAAGCACAGATACGCAGTATTTT
NA	TRBV7-6	TRBJ2-5	14	NA	CASSLAPAGQTQYF	TGTGCCAGCAGCTTAGCCCCGGCAGGGCAGACCCAGTACTTC
NA	TRBV6-1	TRBJ2-7	14	TRBD1	CASRPTGNFDEQYF	TGTGCCAGCAGACCGACAGGGAATTTCGACGAGCAGTACTTC
NA	TRBV7-9	TRBJ2-1	15	TRBD1	CASSWGQGAVDEQFF	TGTGCCAGCAGCTGGGGACAGGGGGCAGTTGATGAGCAGTTCTTC
NA	TRBV7-9	TRBJ1-2	15	TRBD1	CASSGQGAFIYGYTF	TGTGCCAGCAGCGGACAGGGGGCGTTTATCTATGGCTACACCTTC
NA	TRBV10-1	TRBJ2-1	15	TRBD2	CASNSGGYSYNEQFF	TGCGCCAGCAATTCGGGGGGGTACTCCTACAATGAGCAGTTCTTC
NA	TRBV27	TRBJ1-2	11	TRBD1	CASSARTGHYF	TGTGCCAGCAGTGCCAGGACAGGTCATTACTTC
NA	TRBV7-6	TRBJ2-1	16	TRBD2	CASSLRGVAGGSEQFF	TGTGCCAGCAGCTTGCGTGGGGTAGCGGGAGGGTCTGAGCAGTTCTTC
NA	TRBV7-8	TRBJ2-1	16	TRBD2	CASSLIIAGGGNEQFF	TGTGCCAGCAGCTTAATAATAGCGGGAGGTGGAAATGAGCAGTTCTTC